The T cell receptor beta chain described here comes from a study of blood T cell repertoires in COVID-19. On the study more broadly: PBMCs, B-cell-depleted T cells, or T cells provided the cDNA or gDNA that made up the material.

Measured with immunoSEQ multiplex PCR; TCRdb has only the in-frame clones, and not every one. Among 85,000 to 130,000 clones listed, about nine tenths were seen once. This CDR3 region has 17 residues. The clonotype comes from a man in his fifties with acute or convalescent COVID-19. Material: peripheral blood. The chain combines TRBV21-1 with TRBJ2-3; TRBD2, as called in the table, went unchecked against the DNA. TRBV21-1 is tagged as a pseudogene. CDR3 in DNA: TGTGCCAGCAGCAAAGGGGGGACTAGCGGGAGTGCAGATACGCAGTATTTT. Translation gives CASSKGGTSGSADTQYF.